This note documents a single T cell receptor (beta chain) sequence. V shed 7 bases and J shed 6 bases, with 13 bases lying between them. The CDR3 spans 13 residues. Looked up from germline, CDR1 is MNHEY and CDR2 is SVGAGI. Individuals aged roughly 18 to 95 years were recruited from 24 US areas. This record comes from a study of blood T cell repertoires in COVID-19. Background on the study: The analysed material was cDNA or gDNA that came from T cells, B-cell-depleted T cells, or PBMCs.

As originally analysed: Reference gene primer amplification in the assay estimated nucleated cell counts. Profiled with immunoSEQ multiplex PCR; TCRdb holds only in-frame clones, not every one. V, J and clone size were drawn from that table, and D and trimming were deduced from the DNA. The repertoire holds fewer than 500,000 clones, with more than 70% as singletons. This chain links TRBV6-5 with TRBJ1-5; no clear D gene. This TCR came from a man under 40 who had recovered from COVID-19. The sample was PBMCs or T cells enriched from blood (not recorded which). The CDR3 spells CASNRETGQPQHF. The CDR3 region has the DNA TGTGCCAGCAACCGAGAAACCGGTCAGCCCCAGCATTTT.